A single sample is the source of the 28 T cell receptor beta chains below, sequenced in a study of CD8+ T cells in alopecia areata. The treatment: oral pan-JAK inhibitor, 5-10 mg twice daily. cDNA prepared by RNA extraction and subsequent reverse transcription served as the template for sequencing. Assay: immunoSEQ multiplex PCR; the TCRdb copy retains only in-frame clones and omits some. The sample includes about 300,000 clones, roughly 64% of them seen just once. This specimen consisted of CD4+ T cells sorted from blood, obtained at week 24, from a patient treated with tofacitinib. These receptors were collected from a human donor with alopecia areata.

The DNA of the CDR3 is TGTGCCAGCAGCGTAGACCTCAGGGGTGAGACCCAGTACTTC. As protein: CASSVDLRGETQYF. The chain combines TRBV9 with TRBJ2-5, with a possible D match to TRBD1 (6 bases). V was clipped by 0 bases and J by 5 bases, with 11 bases between them. Germline lookup yields CDR1 SGDLS and CDR2 YYNGEE. The CDR3 is 14 amino acids.

V and J are TRBV2 and TRBJ2-4; D possibly uses TRBD1 or TRBD2 (6 bases each). This CDR3 has 16 residues. Germline loops: CDR1 SNHLY, CDR2 FYNNEI. V was clipped by 8 bases and J by 3 bases, with 20 bases between them. CDR3 coding DNA: TGTGCCAGCTCGGATCAAAGGGGGGTTGGCAAAAACATTCAGTACTTC. It yields the protein CASSDQRGVGKNIQYF.

The chain carries TRBV5-4 and TRBJ2-4; 7 nucleotides line up with TRBD2. This CDR3 is built from 20 residues. J gave up 0 bases and V 0 bases, and 15 bases lay outside the gene matches. In germline, CDR1 is SGHNT, CDR2 YYREEE (reference sequence). This chain's CDR3 is CASSLGSSGGFQLAKNIQYF. The CDR3 coding sequence is TGTGCCAGCAGCTTGGGGTCTAGCGGAGGCTTCCAGCTAGCCAAAAACATTCAGTACTTC.

The J gene is TRBJ2-7, the V gene TRBV29-1, with D perhaps matching TRBD2 (5 bases). This CDR3 is built from 11 residues. Germline CDR1 and CDR2: SQVTM and ANQGSEA. V lost 3 bases to trimming and J lost 6 bases, with 9 bases between them. The CDR3 protein is CSVDEGAEQYF. As DNA, the CDR3 is TGCAGCGTTGACGAGGGTGCCGAGCAGTACTTC.

This rearrangement joins TRBV30 to TRBJ2-2, with D hard to call. Trimming shortened V by 1 base and J by 2 bases, and 8 bases separated the two germline ends. The CDR3 consists of 14 residues. Germline assignment: CDR1 GTSNPN and CDR2 SVGIG (reference sequence). The CDR3 spells CAWSAPDNTGELFF. The DNA of the CDR3 is TGTGCCTGGAGTGCCCCTGATAACACCGGGGAGCTGTTTTTT.

V usage is TRBV15 and J usage is TRBJ1-4, with TRBD1 as a possible D gene (5 bases). Per germline, CDR1 LNHNV and CDR2 YYDKDF (reference sequence). Between the trimmed V and J ends, which lost 5 bases and 8 bases, there was a span of 15 bases. This CDR3 comprises 14 residues. CDR3: CATSRPGGGEKLFF. The CDR3 coding sequence is TGTGCCACCAGCCGACCGGGGGGAGGCGAAAAACTGTTTTTT.

V is TRBV5-6 and J is TRBJ1-3; D not resolved. This CDR3 comprises 14 residues. V was shortened by 0 bases and J by 2 bases, with 6 bases between the two germline ends. Germline assignment: CDR1 SGHDT and CDR2 YYEEEE. CDR3 loop: CASSLGVTGNTIYF. As DNA, the CDR3 is TGTGCCAGCAGCTTGGGTGTAACTGGAAACACCATATATTTT. Supplemented by reference TRBV5-6 and TRBJ1-3, the full variable domain reads DAGVTQSPTHLIKTRGQQVTLRCSPKSGHDTVSWYQQALGQGPQFIFQYYEEEERQRGNFPDRFSGHQFPNYSSELNVNALLLGDSALYLCASSLGVTGNTIYFGEGSWLTVV.

This clone has more than one count but fewer than ten. The CDR3, as DNA: TGTGCCAGCTCACCACCCCTCCCGGGGGCGAACATCGAAGCTTTCTTT. Its translation: CASSPPLPGANIEAFF. This chain uses TRBV18 with TRBJ1-1; perhaps TRBD1 as D (6 bases). V gave up 0 bases and J gave up 8 bases, with 19 bases separating them. This CDR3 contains 16 residues. CDR1 and CDR2 (germline): KGHSH, LQKENI.

The chain uses TRBV2 and TRBJ1-6; unclear D gene. CDR3 length equals 13 residues. V shed 2 bases and J shed 10 bases, with 9 bases lying between them. Germline CDR1 reads SNHLY; CDR2 reads FYNNEI. The CDR3 DNA sequence: TGTGCCAGCAGTGAAAATGCGAGATCACCCCTCCACTTT. Its translation is CASSENARSPLHF.

V and J are TRBV7-2 and TRBJ2-5; D not certain. Germline V CDR1 and CDR2: SGHTA, FQGNSA. The CDR3 runs to 14 residues. V dropped 0 bases and J dropped 5 bases, with 10 bases sitting between them. CDR3 nucleotide sequence: TGTGCCAGCAGCTTAGCACTAACGGTGGAGACCCAGTACTTC. Translation gives CASSLALTVETQYF. Using reference TRBV7-2 and TRBJ2-5 for the parts outside the CDR3, the full variable domain is GAGVSQSPSNKVTEKGKDVELRCDPISGHTALYWYRQSLGQGLEFLIYFQGNSAPDKSGLPSDRFSAERTGGSVSTLTIQRTQQEDSAVYLCASSLALTVETQYFGPGTRLLVL.

J is TRBJ2-4 and V is TRBV4-3; D might be TRBD1 or TRBD2, each matching 7 bases. Germline V gene lookup returns CDR1 LGHNA and CDR2 YSLEER. The CDR3 extends over 16 amino acids. Trimming removed 4 bases from V and 6 bases from J, with 19 bases in between. The CDR3 DNA reads TGCGCCAGCAGCCGTCATCTTACCAGGGGGGGAAACATTCAGTACTTC. Translated, it gives CASSRHLTRGGNIQYF.

V gene TRBV5-6 combines with J gene TRBJ2-7; possible D gene TRBD1, 6 bases. This CDR3 is 16 amino acids long. Germline-derived CDR1 and CDR2 are SGHDT and YYEEEE. Trimming shortened V by 0 bases and J by 0 bases, and 13 bases separated the two germline ends. The CDR3 loop is CASSLVPGTHSYEQYF. CDR3 DNA: TGTGCCAGCAGCTTGGTGCCCGGGACACACTCCTACGAGCAGTACTTC.

The chain combines TRBV5-1 with TRBJ2-2; weak D call: TRBD2 (5 bases). This CDR3 is 15 amino acids long. The V end was cut by 2 bases, the J end by 5 bases, with 13 bases between. Germline V CDR1 and CDR2: SGHRS, YFSETQ. Here the CDR3 reads CASSFGPERTGELFF. CDR3 nucleotide sequence: TGCGCCAGCAGCTTCGGTCCGGAGCGGACCGGGGAGCTGTTTTTT.

The chain joins TRBV15 to TRBJ1-6; D is unresolved. With 1 base removed from V and 9 bases from J, the gap between germline ends came to 7 bases. This CDR3 spans 13 amino acids. Germline CDR1 reads LNHNV; CDR2 reads YYDKDF (reference sequence). CDR3 DNA: TGTGCCACCAGCAGAGTTGGGAGTTCACCCCTCCACTTT. Translating it yields CATSRVGSSPLHF. Filled out from reference TRBV15 and TRBJ1-6, the complete variable domain reads DAMVIQNPRYQVTQFGKPVTLSCSQTLNHNVMYWYQQKSSQAPKLLFHYYDKDFNNEADTPDNFQSRRPNTSFCFLDIRSPGLGDTAMYLCATSRVGSSPLHFGNGTRLTVT.

CDR3 amino acids: CAWSPKTSGGGETQYF. CDR3 DNA sequence: TGTGCCTGGAGTCCCAAGACTAGCGGAGGGGGAGAGACCCAGTACTTC. J is TRBJ2-5 and V is TRBV30, with TRBD2 identical over 9 bases. CDR3 length: 16 residues. Per germline, CDR1 GTSNPN and CDR2 SVGIG (reference sequence). V gave up 2 bases and J gave up 4 bases; unmatched junction bases: 11.

The chain couples TRBV29-1 to TRBJ1-1; 8 bases fit TRBD1. The V gene end was trimmed by 7 bases and the J gene end by 1 base; junction bases not matched to a gene: 5. Germline CDR1 SQVTM, CDR2 ANQGSEA. The CDR3 is made up of 13 amino acids. The CDR3 nucleotides are TGCAGCGCCGCGACAGGGGCGAACACTGAAGCTTTCTTT. This sequence encodes CSAATGANTEAFF.

The table lists this clone with a few counts. The chain links TRBV7-2 to TRBJ2-7; perhaps TRBD2 as D (5 bases). Per germline, CDR1 SGHTA and CDR2 FQGNSA. This CDR3 has 16 amino acids. Trimming shortened V by 1 base and J by 2 bases, and 15 bases separated the two germline ends. Written as DNA, the CDR3 is TGTGCCAGCAGCTTAGAACTCGCCGGGAAGGCCTACGAGCAGTACTTC. Translated, it gives CASSLELAGKAYEQYF.

The chain has TRBV30 and TRBJ2-2, with 7 bases lining up with TRBD2. The ends lost 5 bases at V and 6 bases at J; junction bases unmatched: 3. This CDR3 spans 12 amino acids. Germline loops: CDR1 GTSNPN, CDR2 SVGIG (reference sequence). The CDR3 region is CAWAGVAGELFF. The CDR3 nucleotides read TGTGCCTGGGCGGGGGTCGCCGGGGAGCTGTTTTTT.

This chain connects TRBV11-2 to TRBJ2-4; TRBD1 might be the D (6 bases). This CDR3 is 17 amino acids long. The germline V gene has CDR1 SGHAT and CDR2 FQNNGV. With 6 bases removed from V and 1 base from J, the gap between germline ends came to 19 bases. CDR3 sequence: CASRTISGVRAKNIQYF. CDR3 DNA sequence: TGTGCCAGCAGGACAATCTCAGGGGTTCGGGCCAAAAACATTCAGTACTTC.

V is TRBV4-1 and J is TRBJ2-7; 8 nucleotides agree with TRBD2. The germline CDR1 and CDR2 sequences are MGHRA and YSYEKL. There are 16 residues in the CDR3. The V gene end was trimmed by 1 base and the J gene end by 1 base; junction bases not matched to a gene: 6. Written as DNA, the CDR3 is TGCGCCAGCAGCCAAGGGACCGGGACTAGGTCCTACGAGCAGTACTTC. Translating gives CASSQGTGTRSYEQYF.

This clone has more than one count but fewer than ten. The chain employs TRBV7-2 and TRBJ2-1; maybe TRBD1 (5 bases). CDR3 size: 13 residues. V lost 7 bases and J 5 bases, leaving 12 bases between the germline ends. Germline V gives CDR1 SGHTA, CDR2 FQGNSA. The CDR3 here is CASKVRVDNEQFF. CDR3 sequence (DNA): TGTGCCAGCAAGGTCAGGGTCGACAATGAGCAGTTCTTC. The whole variable domain, filled in from reference TRBV7-2 and TRBJ2-1, reads GAGVSQSPSNKVTEKGKDVELRCDPISGHTALYWYRQSLGQGLEFLIYFQGNSAPDKSGLPSDRFSAERTGGSVSTLTIQRTQQEDSAVYLCASKVRVDNEQFFGPGTRLTVL.

This chain joins TRBV28 and TRBJ2-5; a possible D gene is TRBD2 (6 bases). There are 15 residues in the CDR3. Germline V gene sequence: CDR1 MDHEN, CDR2 SYDVKM. The V end was cut by 5 bases, the J end by 5 bases, with 18 bases between. The CDR3 is CASSPGLNRGETQYF. CDR3 sequence (DNA): TGTGCCAGCAGTCCCGGATTAAACCGGGGGGAGACCCAGTACTTC.

This rearrangement joins TRBV5-1 to TRBJ2-5; D may be TRBD2 (6 bases). V gave up 4 bases and J gave up 1 base, with 17 bases separating them. The V gene's germline CDR1 is SGHRS and CDR2 YFSETQ. CDR3 size: 16 residues. For the CDR3, the DNA is TGCGCCAGCAGCATGAATGAGGGGAGGCCCCAAGAGACCCAGTACTTC. This encodes CASSMNEGRPQETQYF.

V gene TRBV30 combines with J gene TRBJ1-2; unclear D gene. CDR3 length equals 14 residues. Germline V gene sequence: CDR1 GTSNPN, CDR2 SVGIG (reference sequence). V gave up 2 bases and J gave up 5 bases, with 15 bases separating them. Here the CDR3 reads CAWSKNSAGYGYTF. DNA of the CDR3: TGTGCCTGGAGTAAGAACAGCGCGGGGTATGGCTACACCTTC.

The chain is built from TRBV7-2 and TRBJ1-4, with D maybe TRBD1 (6 bases). The CDR3 has 15 residues. The V gene lost 5 bases and the J gene lost 3 bases, with 13 bases spanning the gap. The germline V gene has CDR1 SGHTA and CDR2 FQGNSA. CDR3 residues: CASSHRAGANEKLFF. The CDR3 nucleotides are TGTGCCAGCAGCCACCGGGCAGGGGCTAATGAAAAACTGTTTTTT. Variable domain in full (rest from reference TRBV7-2 and TRBJ1-4): GAGVSQSPSNKVTEKGKDVELRCDPISGHTALYWYRQSLGQGLEFLIYFQGNSAPDKSGLPSDRFSAERTGGSVSTLTIQRTQQEDSAVYLCASSHRAGANEKLFFGSGTQLSVL.

This clone was seen a few times. The gene calls are TRBV29-1 and TRBJ2-3, with no clear D. Between the trimmed V and J ends, which lost 6 bases and 3 bases, there was a span of 13 bases. The CDR3 runs to 13 residues. CDR1 and CDR2 (germline): SQVTM, ANQGSEA. In DNA, the CDR3 is TGCAGCGTGGAGTTTACGGCAACAGATACGCAGTATTTT. It encodes CSVEFTATDTQYF.

This clone has a single count. The chain combines TRBV7-8 with TRBJ2-5; 10 bases agree with TRBD2. Trimming at V came to 5 bases and at J to 6 bases, leaving 12 bases not matched to a gene. The CDR3 spans 16 residues. CDR1 SGHVS and CDR2 FQNEAQ come from the germline V gene. In nucleotides, the CDR3 is TGTGCCAGCAGCCCCAATCTAGCGGGGGTAATAAAGACCCAGTACTTC. Protein product: CASSPNLAGVIKTQYF. Together with reference TRBV7-8 and TRBJ2-5, the CDR3 gives the full variable domain: GAGVSQSPRYKVAKRGQDVALRCDPISGHVSLFWYQQALGQGPEFLTYFQNEAQLDKSGLPSDRFFAERPEGSVSTLKIQRTQQEDSAVYLCASSPNLAGVIKTQYFGPGTRLLVL.

This clone turned up a few times. This chain connects TRBV30 to TRBJ1-5; weak D call: TRBD1 (6 bases). V lost 0 bases and J lost 7, with 16 bases in between. This CDR3 has 15 amino acids. Looked up from germline, CDR1 is GTSNPN and CDR2 is SVGIG (reference sequence). DNA of the CDR3: TGTGCCTGGAGTGTAAAGGGGGGTCAGGGACAGCCCCAGCATTTT. It is translated as CAWSVKGGQGQPQHF.